This T cell receptor (beta chain) was identified during a study of blood T cells in healthy people across ages. About the research overall: Per two T cells, about one barcoded beta molecule was captured through template switching. Broader study findings: A greater number of naive CD4+ cells and higher diversity distinguished long-lived donors from aged donors.

The CDR3 runs 15 residues. V was clipped by 5 bases and J by 3 bases; unmatched bases: 9. Germline assignment: CDR1 SGHTA and CDR2 FQGNSA. Collection of ten milliliters of peripheral blood was performed for each donor. A second PCR of about 7 to 12 cycles used a sample-barcoded 5' primer and a J-beta primer mix. TCRdb reprocessed the 5' RACE reads with MiXCR, giving one entry per CDR3 protein. This table holds 730,000 or so distinct CDR3 sequences, 40% to 50% found once. This clonotype occurred a few times. Antigen unknown. The gene calls are TRBV7-2 and TRBJ2-7; 8 positions agree with TRBD1. The sequencing input was blood. The receptor was isolated from an elderly man in good health. CDR3 sequence (DNA): TGTGCCAGCAGCGCCTCGGGACAGGCAAACTACGAGCAGTACTTC. Protein: CASSASGQANYEQYF.